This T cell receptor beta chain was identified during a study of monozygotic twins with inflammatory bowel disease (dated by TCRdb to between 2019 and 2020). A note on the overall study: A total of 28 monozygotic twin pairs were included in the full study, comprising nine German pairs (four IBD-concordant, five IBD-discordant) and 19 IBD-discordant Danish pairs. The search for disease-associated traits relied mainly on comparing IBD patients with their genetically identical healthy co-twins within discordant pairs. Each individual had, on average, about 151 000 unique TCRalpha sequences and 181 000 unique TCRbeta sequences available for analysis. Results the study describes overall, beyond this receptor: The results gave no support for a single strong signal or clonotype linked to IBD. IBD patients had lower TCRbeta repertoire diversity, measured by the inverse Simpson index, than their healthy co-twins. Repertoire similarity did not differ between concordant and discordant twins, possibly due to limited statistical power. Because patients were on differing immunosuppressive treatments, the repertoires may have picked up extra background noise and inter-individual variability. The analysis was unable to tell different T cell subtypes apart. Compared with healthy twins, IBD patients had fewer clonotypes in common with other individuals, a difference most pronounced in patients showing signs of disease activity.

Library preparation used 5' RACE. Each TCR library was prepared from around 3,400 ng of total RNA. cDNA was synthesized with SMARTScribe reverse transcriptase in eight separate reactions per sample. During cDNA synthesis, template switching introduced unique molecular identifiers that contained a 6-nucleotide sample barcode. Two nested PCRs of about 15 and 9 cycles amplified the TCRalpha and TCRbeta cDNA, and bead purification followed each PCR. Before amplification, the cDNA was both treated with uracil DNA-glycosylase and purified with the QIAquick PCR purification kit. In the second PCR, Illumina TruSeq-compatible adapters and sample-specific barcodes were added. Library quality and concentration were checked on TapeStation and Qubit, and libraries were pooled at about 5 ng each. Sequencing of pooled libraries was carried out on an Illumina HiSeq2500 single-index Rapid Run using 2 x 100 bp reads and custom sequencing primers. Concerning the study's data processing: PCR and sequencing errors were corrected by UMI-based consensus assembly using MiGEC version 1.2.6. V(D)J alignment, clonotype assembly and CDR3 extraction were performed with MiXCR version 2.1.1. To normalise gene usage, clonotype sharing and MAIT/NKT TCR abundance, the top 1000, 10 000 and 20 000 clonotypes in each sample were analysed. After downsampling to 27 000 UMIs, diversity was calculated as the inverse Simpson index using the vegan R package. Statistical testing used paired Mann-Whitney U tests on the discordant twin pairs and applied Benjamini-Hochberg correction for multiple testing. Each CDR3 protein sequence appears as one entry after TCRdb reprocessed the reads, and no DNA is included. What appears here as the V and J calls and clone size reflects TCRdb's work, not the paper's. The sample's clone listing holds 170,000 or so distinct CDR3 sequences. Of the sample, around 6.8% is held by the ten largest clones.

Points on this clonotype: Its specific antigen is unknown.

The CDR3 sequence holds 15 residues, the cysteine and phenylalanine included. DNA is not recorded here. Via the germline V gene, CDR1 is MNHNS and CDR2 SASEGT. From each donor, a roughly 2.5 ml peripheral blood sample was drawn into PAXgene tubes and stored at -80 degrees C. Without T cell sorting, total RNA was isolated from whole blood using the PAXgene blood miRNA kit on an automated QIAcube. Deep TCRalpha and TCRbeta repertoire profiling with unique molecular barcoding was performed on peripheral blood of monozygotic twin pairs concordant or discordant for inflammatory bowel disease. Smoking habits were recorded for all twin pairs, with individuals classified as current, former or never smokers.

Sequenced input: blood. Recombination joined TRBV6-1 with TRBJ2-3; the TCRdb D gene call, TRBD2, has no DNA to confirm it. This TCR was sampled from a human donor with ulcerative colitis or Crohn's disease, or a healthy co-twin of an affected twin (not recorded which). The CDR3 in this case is CASRPSGGRTDTQYF.